A selection of T cell receptor beta chains follows, all from one sample in a study of blood T cell repertoires in COVID-19. TCRdb keeps only in-frame clones here, not all; method: immunoSEQ multiplex PCR. Here the sample spans about 400,000 clones, around 90% being singletons. Source material: peripheral blood. These receptors were taken from a human donor in a cohort sampled during active COVID-19. Each CDR3 is given with its conserved first and last residue. A D gene is named only where the DNA matches it firmly. Rows may omit the clone size; those that give it use once, few, many or a size class.

d_call clone_size j_call v_call cdr3_length cdr3_aa cdr3_nt
TRBD2 . TRBJ2-3 TRBV15 14 CATGPGTSEDTQYF TGTGCCACCGGTCCGGGGACTAGTGAAGATACGCAGTATTTT
. . TRBJ1-1 TRBV6-5 15 CASRGLYREGTEAFF TGTGCCAGCAGAGGCTTATACAGGGAGGGCACTGAAGCTTTCTTT
TRBD2 . TRBJ2-1 TRBV11-2 15 CASSFQREGRSEQFF TGTGCCAGCAGCTTCCAGCGGGAGGGCCGTAGTGAGCAGTTCTTC
. . TRBJ2-1 TRBV6-5 14 CASSTLAGDNEQFF TGTGCCAGCAGTACCCTAGCAGGAGACAATGAGCAGTTCTTC
TRBD1 . TRBJ1-1 TRBV13 18 CASSLGLRGQGPNTEAFF TGTGCCAGCAGCTTAGGCCTAAGGGGGCAGGGACCGAACACTGAAGCTTTCTTT
. . TRBJ1-5 TRBV10-3 15 CAISEFSGGNQPQHF TGTGCCATCAGTGAGTTTTCAGGGGGCAATCAGCCCCAGCATTTT
. few TRBJ1-1 TRBV2 13 CASYRELYTEAFF TGTGCCAGCTATCGTGAGTTATATACTGAAGCTTTCTTT
TRBD2 . TRBJ2-5 TRBV9 12 CASGEGQETQYF TGTGCCAGCGGGGAGGGCCAAGAGACCCAGTACTTC
. . TRBJ1-1 TRBV29-1 13 CSVENGGSTEAFF TGCAGCGTTGAGAATGGAGGGAGCACTGAAGCTTTCTTT
TRBD1 . TRBJ1-2 TRBV23-1 16 CASSQQGTGGPYGYTF TGCGCCAGCAGTCAGCAGGGAACAGGGGGCCCTTATGGCTACACCTTC
TRBD2 . TRBJ2-7 TRBV7-8 16 CASSLVASGNSYEQYF TGTGCCAGCAGCTTAGTAGCTAGCGGCAACTCCTACGAGCAGTACTTC
TRBD2 . TRBJ2-5 TRBV30 13 CAWSPAGQETQYF TGTGCCTGGAGCCCAGCGGGGCAAGAGACCCAGTACTTC
TRBD2 . TRBJ2-1 TRBV18 15 CASSPPTSGDDEQFF TGTGCCAGCTCACCACCGACTAGCGGGGACGATGAGCAGTTCTTC
. once TRBJ1-1 TRBV11-2 12 CASSLGEGGAFF TGTGCCAGCAGCTTAGGGGAGGGGGGTGCTTTCTTT
TRBD1 . TRBJ2-7 TRBV7-9 14 CASSLGVRGPEQYF TGTGCCAGCAGCTTAGGAGTCAGGGGGCCCGAGCAGTACTTC
TRBD1 . TRBJ2-5 TRBV5-1 14 CASSRGTGEETQYF TGCGCCAGCAGTAGAGGGACAGGGGAGGAGACCCAGTACTTC
TRBD1 . TRBJ1-5 TRBV19 15 CASSTKTGGRQPQHF TGTGCCAGTAGTACCAAGACAGGGGGCAGGCAGCCCCAGCATTTT
TRBD2 . TRBJ2-1 TRBV30 14 CAWRPRLAGERQFF TGTGCCTGGAGGCCCAGACTAGCGGGAGAAAGGCAGTTCTTC
TRBD1 . TRBJ1-5 TRBV30 14 CAWATGGPNRPQHF TGTGCCTGGGCGACAGGGGGACCCAATCGACCCCAGCATTTT
. . TRBJ2-1 TRBV28 16 CASSFGGTHSYNEQFF TGTGCCAGCAGTTTCGGCGGAACCCACTCCTACAATGAGCAGTTCTTC
TRBD2 once TRBJ2-3 TRBV6-5 14 CASRDSGSTDTQYF TGTGCCAGCAGAGATAGCGGGAGCACAGATACGCAGTATTTT
TRBD2 . TRBJ2-2 TRBV7-2 17 CASSSGLAGAGTGELFF TGTGCCAGCAGTTCAGGACTAGCGGGAGCTGGCACCGGGGAGCTGTTTTTT
. . TRBJ1-6 TRBV5-4 12 CASSLLNSPLHF TGTGCCAGCAGCTTGCTAAATTCACCCCTCCACTTT
. . TRBJ1-6 TRBV4-1 17 CASSQARREAYNSPLHF TGCGCCAGCAGCCAAGCTCGAAGGGAGGCCTATAATTCACCCCTCCACTTT
. . TRBJ2-3 TRBV19 16 CASSTPVSGYTDTQYF TGTGCCAGTAGTACCCCCGTGAGCGGCTACACAGATACGCAGTATTTT
TRBD2 few TRBJ2-7 TRBV18 18 CASSPLIGTSGRRYEQYF TGTGCCAGCTCACCATTGATTGGGACTAGCGGGAGGAGGTACGAGCAGTACTTC
. . TRBJ1-6 TRBV10-1 13 CAKNTEVNSPLHF TGCGCCAAGAACACGGAGGTAAATTCACCCCTCCACTTT
TRBD1 . TRBJ1-6 TRBV3-1/TRBV3-2 16 CASSHLPTGSNSPLHF TGTGCCAGCAGCCACCTCCCGACAGGGTCGAATTCACCCCTCCACTTT
TRBD2 . TRBJ2-3 TRBV6-5 15 CASSYGEGQTDTQYF TGTGCCAGCAGTTACGGGGAGGGCCAAACAGATACGCAGTATTTT
. . TRBJ1-4 TRBV25-1 12 CASSETNEKLFF TGTGCCAGCAGCGAGACTAATGAAAAACTGTTTTTT
TRBD1 once TRBJ1-6 TRBV28 17 CASSFSLDRRYNSPLHF TGTGCCAGCAGTTTTTCCCTGGACAGGCGCTATAATTCACCCCTCCACTTT
. . TRBJ2-5 TRBV19 13 CASSIGSVETQYF TGTGCCAGTAGTATAGGTAGCGTGGAGACCCAGTACTTC
. once TRBJ2-1 TRBV3-1/TRBV3-2 13 CASSLQAYNEQFF TGTGCCAGCAGCCTGCAGGCTTACAATGAGCAGTTCTTC
TRBD1 . TRBJ1-4 TRBV19 16 CASSISGDREGEKLFF TGTGCCAGTAGTATCTCGGGCGACAGGGAAGGTGAAAAACTGTTTTTT
TRBD2 . TRBJ2-1 TRBV19 17 CASTIRLSGRGVNEQFF TGTGCCAGTACAATTCGACTAAGCGGGAGAGGGGTAAATGAGCAGTTCTTC
. . TRBJ2-5 TRBV3-1/TRBV3-2 15 CASSQGRVGQETQYF TGTGCCAGCAGCCAAGGGAGGGTAGGACAAGAGACCCAGTACTTC
. . TRBJ2-2 TRBV11-2 15 CASSTDRWNTGELFF TGTGCCAGCAGCACGGACAGATGGAACACCGGGGAGCTGTTTTTT
TRBD1 . TRBJ2-7 TRBV2 13 CATVRQGIYEQYF TGTGCCACCGTACGACAGGGGATCTACGAGCAGTACTTC
. . TRBJ2-4 TRBV4-1 14 CASSLLGAGNIQYF TGCGCCAGCAGCCTTTTGGGGGCCGGGAACATTCAGTACTTC
. . TRBJ1-2 TRBV30 12 CAWSRTGHGYTF TGTGCCTGGAGTAGAACAGGGCATGGCTACACCTTC
. . TRBJ2-5 TRBV24-1 16 CATSDRDFTYIKTQYF TGTGCCACCAGTGATCGGGATTTCACCTACATAAAGACCCAGTACTTC
TRBD1 . TRBJ1-5 TRBV5-1 16 CASSLGGQGSNQPQHF TGCGCCAGCAGCTTGGGAGGACAGGGCTCCAATCAGCCCCAGCATTTT
. . TRBJ1-1 TRBV7-3 14 CASSLQGESTEAFF TGTGCCAGCAGCTTACAGGGTGAGAGCACTGAAGCTTTCTTT
. . TRBJ2-5 TRBV3-1/TRBV3-2 16 CASSQGSPVPQETQYF TGTGCCAGCAGCCAAGGATCGCCGGTCCCCCAAGAGACCCAGTACTTC
TRBD1 . TRBJ2-5 TRBV2 15 CASRRLGTGGETQYF TGTGCCAGCAGGCGGCTCGGGACAGGGGGGGAGACCCAGTACTTC
TRBD1 . TRBJ1-1 TRBV6-5 14 CASSRPGGFTEAFF TGTGCCAGCAGTCGCCCAGGGGGCTTTACTGAAGCTTTCTTT
. . TRBJ2-5 TRBV19 15 CASSSYSGFQETQYF TGTGCCAGTAGCTCCTATTCAGGATTCCAAGAGACCCAGTACTTC
. . TRBJ2-1 TRBV30 15 CAWSIGTGRLNEQFF TGTGCCTGGAGTATAGGTACTGGCAGGCTAAATGAGCAGTTCTTC
. . TRBJ2-1 TRBV5-1 13 CASSLSANNEQFF TGCGCCAGCAGCTTGAGCGCGAACAATGAGCAGTTCTTC
. few TRBJ1-1 TRBV7-9 14 CASSGDTLNTEAFF TGTGCCAGCAGCGGGGACACCTTGAACACTGAAGCTTTCTTT
TRBD1 once TRBJ1-1 TRBV9 15 CASSASGTVNTEAFF TGTGCCAGCAGCGCGTCCGGGACAGTGAACACTGAAGCTTTCTTT
. . TRBJ1-1 TRBV18 15 CASSPNRAERTEAFF TGTGCCAGCTCACCAAATAGGGCAGAGCGGACTGAAGCTTTCTTT
. once TRBJ2-7 TRBV30 14 CAWSAGGMVYEQYF TGTGCCTGGAGTGCGGGCGGGATGGTTTACGAGCAGTACTTC
. . TRBJ2-7 TRBV7-2 13 CASSLSELYEQYF TGTGCCAGCAGCTTAAGCGAGCTCTACGAGCAGTACTTC
TRBD1 . TRBJ2-7 TRBV3-1/TRBV3-2 14 CASSRGQGAFEQYF TGTGCCAGCAGCCGCGGACAGGGGGCGTTCGAGCAGTACTTC
. . TRBJ2-3 TRBV7-2 12 CASRILGDTQYF TGTGCCAGCAGAATACTAGGAGATACGCAGTATTTT
TRBD1 . TRBJ1-1 TRBV9 17 CASSVGTGGVLNTEAFF TGTGCCAGCAGCGTGGGGACAGGGGGGGTTCTGAACACTGAAGCTTTCTTT
. . TRBJ2-5 TRBV7-3 15 CASSPLGGGEETQYF TGTGCCAGCAGCCCGTTAGGGGGAGGGGAAGAGACCCAGTACTTC
TRBD2 . TRBJ2-5 TRBV7-2 16 CASSQGLAGARETQYF TGTGCCAGCAGCCAAGGACTAGCGGGGGCGAGGGAGACCCAGTACTTC